Reported below is one T cell receptor beta chain. This entry is derived from a study of blood T cell repertoires in COVID-19. Background on the study: Both acute and convalescent COVID-19 samples were obtained from the United States, Italy and Spain. Sources were T cells, B-cell-depleted T cells, or PBMCs; the material itself was cDNA or gDNA.

In the study's own analysis: Estimation of nucleated cell counts was performed using reference gene primer amplification. The table came from immunoSEQ multiplex PCR; TCRdb's copy has only in-frame clones and leaves some out. The V and J calls and clone size are taken from that table; D and trimming were inferred from the DNA. The table shows approximately 100,000 clones, with roughly 89% occurring only once. Between the trimmed V and J ends, which lost 4 bases and 1 base, there was a span of 15 bases. CDR1 is SGHNT and CDR2 is YYREEE in the germline V gene (reference sequence). CDR3 length: 16 residues.

The sequence came from a human donor with acute or convalescent COVID-19. The donor label of this sample is uncertain. Sequenced sample: peripheral blood. The rearrangement joins TRBV5-4 to TRBJ2-4, with D maybe TRBD2 (6 bases). Here the CDR3 reads CASSGRSGWAKNIQYF. The CDR3 nucleotides are TGTGCCAGCAGCGGGAGGAGCGGGTGGGCCAAAAACATTCAGTACTTC.